The 23 T cell receptor beta chains in this list originate from one sample, sequenced in a study of T cell responses to AZD1222 COVID-19 vaccine. The protocol was immunoSEQ multiplex PCR, while the TCRdb copy is restricted to in-frame clones and leaves out a portion. The table records roughly 54,000 clones, around 89% of them present only once. The sample consisted of peripheral blood, taken 28 days after the second AZD1222 dose. Every receptor here comes from an adult who received the AZD1222 COVID-19 vaccine.

The chain combines TRBV5-1 with TRBJ1-2; unclear D gene. Germline lookup yields CDR1 SGHRS and CDR2 YFSETQ. The CDR3 loop spans 15 amino acids. The V and J ends lost 0 bases and 2 bases respectively, with 11 bases between them. This chain's CDR3 is CASSLVAGPNYGYTF. DNA of the CDR3: TGCGCCAGCAGCTTGGTCGCCGGACCAAACTATGGCTACACCTTC.

The rearrangement uses TRBV6-5 and TRBJ2-5, with 10 bases aligning to TRBD1. J was trimmed by 4 bases and V by 0 bases; bases with no gene match: 2. Per germline, CDR1 MNHEY and CDR2 SVGAGI. The CDR3 extends over 15 amino acids. In DNA, the CDR3 is TGTGCCAGCAGTTACTCGGGACAGGGGCTAGAGACCCAGTACTTC. Translating it yields CASSYSGQGLETQYF.

V and J are TRBV12-3 or TRBV12-4 and TRBJ1-2, with D uncertain. This CDR3 contains 13 residues. The V and J ends lost 5 bases and 4 bases respectively, with 11 bases between them. For the CDR3, the DNA is TGTGCCAGCAGTCCAGATCCAATCTATGGCTACACCTTC. Residues: CASSPDPIYGYTF.

The rearrangement uses TRBV27 and TRBJ2-7, with TRBD1 as a possible D gene (6 bases). The germline CDR1 and CDR2 sequences are MNHEY and SMNVEV (reference sequence). The CDR3 covers 14 residues. V was cut by 3 bases and J by 6 bases, with 15 bases left in between. CDR3: CASSLTGTRGEQYF. In DNA, the CDR3 is TGTGCCAGCAGTTTGACAGGAACCCGGGGCGAGCAGTACTTC.

The genes are TRBV10-3 and TRBJ2-5; D not resolved. The V end was cut by 8 bases, the J end by 2 bases, with 6 bases between. The CDR3 loop spans 11 amino acids. In germline, CDR1 is ENHRY, CDR2 SYGVKD. CDR3 in amino acids: CAIARQETQYF. The CDR3 coding sequence is TGTGCCATCGCTCGGCAAGAGACCCAGTACTTC.

This clone was recorded once. The V gene is TRBV30, the J gene TRBJ1-1, with 8 positions matching TRBD1. Germline trimming cut 4 bases from V and 1 base from J; bases unmatched to any gene: 2. Germline lookup yields CDR1 GTSNPN and CDR2 SVGIG (reference sequence). The CDR3 length is 13 residues. CDR3 in amino acids: CAWKGQGNTEAFF. The CDR3 bases are TGTGCCTGGAAAGGACAGGGGAACACTGAAGCTTTCTTT. The full variable domain, completed using reference TRBV30 and TRBJ1-1, is SQTIHQWPATLVQPVGSPLSLECTVEGTSNPNLYWYRQAAGRGLQLLFYSVGIGQISSEVPQNLSASRPQDRQFILSSKKLLLSDSGFYLCAWKGQGNTEAFFGQGTRLTVV.

The chain is built from TRBV28 and TRBJ2-7; 10 positions agree with TRBD2. This CDR3 has 13 residues. Unmatched junction bases numbered 6, after V lost 6 bases and J lost 7 bases. CDR1 and CDR2 from the germline V gene are MDHEN and SYDVKM. The CDR3 region is CASRRAGGREQYF. In nucleotides, the CDR3 is TGTGCCAGCAGGAGAGCGGGAGGGAGGGAGCAGTACTTC.

The rearrangement uses TRBV2 and TRBJ2-7, with D maybe TRBD1 (6 bases). The CDR3 totals 14 residues. Germline CDR1 is SNHLY and CDR2 is FYNNEI. Trimming stripped 7 bases from V and 2 bases from J, with 15 bases between. CDR3 bases: TGTGCCAGCACACTAGACAGGCGAACCTACGAGCAGTACTTC. As protein: CASTLDRRTYEQYF.

This clone showed up just a few times. This sequence joins TRBV7-9 and TRBJ2-7; 7 nucleotides line up with TRBD1. Trimming removed 3 bases from V and 7 bases from J; junction bases left unmatched: 12. Germline V CDR1 and CDR2: SEHNR, FQNEAQ (reference sequence). This CDR3 contains 15 residues. The CDR3 loop is CASSFRRQGVWEQYF. CDR3 nucleotide sequence: TGTGCCAGCAGCTTTAGAAGGCAGGGGGTCTGGGAGCAGTACTTC.

The chain is built from TRBV5-8 and TRBJ2-1, with 14 bases matching TRBD2. Trimming took 4 bases from V and 7 from J; bases not matched to a gene: 7. The germline CDR1 and CDR2 sequences are SGHTS and YDEGEE. CDR3 length equals 16 residues. CDR3 protein: CASSTGTSGRTNEQFF. CDR3 nucleotide sequence: TGTGCCAGCAGCACCGGGACTAGCGGGAGAACGAATGAGCAGTTCTTC.

This clone was detected only once. The rearrangement links TRBV6-4 to TRBJ1-5; TRBD1 is a possible D gene (6 bases). CDR1 is MRHNA, CDR2 SNTAGT, per germline. The CDR3 loop spans 13 amino acids. V lost 4 bases, J lost 4 bases, and 8 bases lay in between. CDR3 nucleotide sequence: TGTGCCAGCAGTGTGGACAGAAATCAGCCCCAGCATTTT. Amino acids: CASSVDRNQPQHF.

This clone was counted only a few times. The chain couples TRBV7-8 to TRBJ1-1; D is uncertain. This CDR3 is 13 amino acids long. Trimming removed 5 bases at V and 1 base at J, with 8 bases between. Looked up from germline, CDR1 is SGHVS and CDR2 is FQNEAQ. Here the CDR3 DNA reads TGTGCCAGCAGCCTTAGGGAGAACACTGAAGCTTTCTTT. Translating gives CASSLRENTEAFF.

V and J are TRBV30 and TRBJ2-7; D unclear. V dropped 6 bases and J dropped 5 bases, with 17 bases sitting between them. The CDR3 spans 13 residues. Germline CDR1 is GTSNPN and CDR2 is SVGIG (reference sequence). The CDR3 sequence: CACLVKVPHEQYF. The CDR3 DNA is TGTGCCTGCCTAGTAAAGGTCCCCCACGAGCAGTACTTC.

The gene calls are TRBV6-5 and TRBJ2-3; possibly TRBD1 for D (5 bases). Germline V gene data show CDR1 as MNHEY and CDR2 as SVGAGI. This CDR3 is built from 15 residues. Trimming left V 2 bases short and J 2 bases short, with 11 bases between. CDR3 sequence: CASSYASGFTDTQYF. For the CDR3, the DNA is TGTGCCAGCAGTTACGCGTCAGGGTTCACAGATACGCAGTATTTT.

V gene TRBV19 combines with J gene TRBJ2-2; the match to TRBD1 covers 8 bases. CDR3 length: 15 amino acids. V shed 6 bases and J 4 bases; nucleotides not matched to a gene: 7. CDR1 LNHDA and CDR2 SQIVND come from the germline V gene (reference sequence). The CDR3 bases are TGTGCCAGTAGGAAAGACAGGGGACGCACCGGGGAGCTGTTTTTT. It yields the protein CASRKDRGRTGELFF.

J is TRBJ1-2 and V is TRBV3-1 (or the pseudogene TRBV3-2); 8 bases align to TRBD1. Germline V lookup: CDR1 LGHDT, CDR2 YNNKEL (reference sequence). The CDR3 extends over 17 amino acids. V dropped 3 bases and J dropped 1; count of bases not matched to a gene: 10. The CDR3 is CASSHNQGAAGNYGYTF. In DNA form, the CDR3 reads TGTGCCAGCAGCCATAACCAGGGGGCCGCGGGTAACTATGGCTACACCTTC.

The chain joins TRBV9 to TRBJ1-1; possibly TRBD1 for D (6 bases). Germline V gene lookup returns CDR1 SGDLS and CDR2 YYNGEE. V was shortened by 4 bases and J by 1 base, with 11 bases between the two germline ends. This CDR3 spans 14 amino acids. The CDR3, as DNA: TGTGCCAGCAGCTCCCGGGACAAGAACACTGAAGCTTTCTTT. Its translation is CASSSRDKNTEAFF.

The CDR3 DNA follows: TGTGCCAGCAGCCAAGAAGTAAGCGGGGGGGATACGCAGTATTTT. This sequence encodes CASSQEVSGGDTQYF. This chain links TRBV4-2 with TRBJ2-3; TRBD2 matches 9 bases. From germline, CDR1 is LGHNA and CDR2 YNFKEQ. CDR3 length equals 15 residues. Trimming took 0 bases from V and 6 from J; bases not matched to a gene: 4.

This chain uses TRBV18 with TRBJ1-6; the match to TRBD1 covers 10 bases. The CDR3 runs 16 residues. Germline trimming cut 2 bases from V and 12 bases from J; bases unmatched to any gene: 10. CDR1 KGHSH and CDR2 LQKENI come from the germline V gene. The CDR3 spells CASSPRPGQGTEPLHF. DNA of the CDR3: TGTGCCAGCTCACCAAGACCGGGACAGGGGACCGAACCCCTCCACTTT.

This rearrangement joins TRBV7-3 to TRBJ1-4; no definite D call. CDR1 is SGHTA, CDR2 FQGTGA, per germline. CDR3 size: 15 residues. V dropped 1 base and J dropped 2 bases, with 8 bases sitting between them. The CDR3 DNA sequence: TGTGCCAGCAGCTTAAGTGGTACCACTAATGAAAAACTGTTTTTT. As protein: CASSLSGTTNEKLFF.

V usage is TRBV9 and J usage is TRBJ2-1; tentative D call: TRBD2 (5 bases). There are 14 residues in the CDR3. V lost 0 bases, J lost 6 bases, and 10 bases lay in between. Germline V gene lookup returns CDR1 SGDLS and CDR2 YYNGEE. CDR3 loop: CASSVVVEGNEQFF. The CDR3 DNA reads TGTGCCAGCAGCGTAGTGGTAGAGGGCAATGAGCAGTTCTTC.

This sequence joins TRBV6-5 and TRBJ2-5, with TRBD2 matching over 7 bases. The V gene's germline CDR1 is MNHEY and CDR2 SVGAGI. The V gene end was trimmed by 7 bases and the J gene end by 5 bases; junction bases not matched to a gene: 10. The CDR3 extends over 14 amino acids. The DNA of the CDR3 is TGTGCCAGCAAACCTGGGGGGGGTGCGGAGACCCAGTACTTC. Amino acid sequence: CASKPGGGAETQYF.

For the CDR3, the DNA is TGTGCCAGCAGTGGAAGACAGGGGGGCAATCAGCCCCAGCATTTT. It codes for CASSGRQGGNQPQHF. V is TRBV6-2 or TRBV6-3 and J is TRBJ1-5; TRBD1 matches at 9 bases. With V trimmed by 5 bases and J by 2 bases, 4 bases remained unmatched. This CDR3 has 15 amino acids. Per germline, CDR1 MNHEY and CDR2 SVGEGT.